This entry features one T cell receptor beta chain sequence. The data belong to a study of blood T cell repertoires in COVID-19. The CDR3 consists of 16 residues. Trimming took 6 bases from V and 0 from J, leaving 15 bases between them. Looked up from germline, CDR1 is SGHAT and CDR2 is FQNNGV. Using immunoSEQ multiplex PCR, the repertoire was profiled, and TCRdb retains in-frame clones only, with some absent. This sample carries around 250,000 clones, over 80% of them seen once, and the ten largest clones take approximately 1.3%. The sequencing sample was made of PBMCs or T cells enriched from blood (not recorded which). The chain has TRBV11-2 and TRBJ1-5, with D tentatively TRBD1 (5 bases). The TCR originated in a human donor in a cohort exposed to, infected with or recovered from COVID-19 (not recorded which). The donor label of this sample is uncertain. This CDR3 reads CASRHQTDYSNQPQHF. DNA for the CDR3: TGTGCCAGCAGACATCAGACAGATTATAGCAATCAGCCCCAGCATTTT.